The 28 T cell receptor beta chains presented below share a single source sample, sequenced in a study of blood T cell repertoires in COVID-19. The assay was immunoSEQ multiplex PCR, and TCRdb's table has in-frame clones only and misses some. The sample consists of fewer than 130,000 clones, around 87% of them appearing once. Sequencing input: peripheral blood. Every receptor here comes from a woman older than 75 with acute or convalescent COVID-19.

This clone was seen more than once but under ten times. This chain links TRBV10-3 with TRBJ2-7, with TRBD2 matching over 8 bases. V gave up 0 bases and J gave up 2 bases; unmatched junction bases: 3. This CDR3 has 15 amino acids. Germline lookup yields CDR1 ENHRY and CDR2 SYGVKD. The CDR3, as DNA: TGTGCCATCAGTGAGTCCGGGACTAGTGCCTACGAGCAGTACTTC. Translation: CAISESGTSAYEQYF.

The V and J genes are TRBV7-9 and TRBJ1-2, with a possible D match to TRBD1 (5 bases). Trimming stripped 5 bases from V and 0 bases from J, with 16 bases between. The CDR3 loop spans 16 amino acids. CDR1 is SEHNR and CDR2 is FQNEAQ in the germline V gene (reference sequence). As DNA, the CDR3 is TGTGCCAGCAGCCTATACAGGTCCCTCGCTAACTATGGCTACACCTTC. This encodes CASSLYRSLANYGYTF.

The chain couples TRBV5-1 to TRBJ1-1, with D perhaps matching TRBD1 (5 bases). The V and J ends lost 1 base and 1 base respectively, with 11 bases between them. From germline, CDR1 is SGHRS and CDR2 YFSETQ. CDR3 length equals 15 residues. The CDR3 region has the DNA TGCGCCAGCAGCTTGCAGGGACTAACGAACACTGAAGCTTTCTTT. It translates to CASSLQGLTNTEAFF.

The chain uses TRBV12-2 and TRBJ2-5; the table's D call, TRBD2, was not checked against the DNA. TRBV12-2 is noted as a pseudogene. This CDR3 spans 16 amino acids. For the CDR3, the DNA is TGTGCAAGTCGCTCGAGGACTAGCGGCCACCAAGAGACCCAGTACTTC. It yields the protein CASRSRTSGHQETQYF.

This chain joins TRBV12-5 and TRBJ1-3; 8 nucleotides line up with TRBD1. V dropped 9 bases and J dropped 4; count of bases not matched to a gene: 5. The CDR3 consists of 13 residues. Germline lookup yields CDR1 LGHNT and CDR2 FRNRAP. The CDR3 bases are TGTGCTAGCGCCCCAGGGGGCGGAAACACCATATATTTT. This translates into CASAPGGGNTIYF.

This chain connects TRBV27 to TRBJ2-7, with 7 bases fitting TRBD1. Germline-derived CDR1 and CDR2 are MNHEY and SMNVEV (reference sequence). V trimming: 4 bases; J trimming: 3 bases; junction bases outside the gene matches: 6. CDR3 length equals 14 residues. CDR3 sequence: CASSSSDRLYEQYF. As DNA, the CDR3 is TGTGCCAGCAGTTCCTCGGACAGGCTCTACGAGCAGTACTTC.

This clone is a singleton in its sample. DNA for the CDR3: TGTGCCAGCAGCTCGTGGGGGGGTTCCGGAAACACCATATATTTT. This translates into CASSSWGGSGNTIYF. The V and J genes are TRBV7-2 and TRBJ1-3, with D possibly being TRBD1 (5 bases). Germline V gene sequence: CDR1 SGHTA, CDR2 FQGNSA. V was trimmed by 4 bases and J by 4 bases, leaving 14 bases between them. CDR3 size: 15 residues.

V usage is TRBV4-1 and J usage is TRBJ1-2; TRBD1 might be the D (5 bases). Per the germline V gene, CDR1 is MGHRA and CDR2 is YSYEKL. Trimming left V 1 base short and J 4 bases short, with 16 bases between. The CDR3 extends over 16 amino acids. The CDR3 protein is CASSQGQGVNFYGYTF. CDR3 in DNA: TGCGCCAGCAGCCAAGGTCAGGGTGTGAATTTCTATGGCTACACCTTC.

The chain is built from TRBV6-2 or TRBV6-3 and TRBJ1-2; no firm D call. Germline V gives CDR1 MNHEY, CDR2 SVGEGT. The ends were cut back, 6 bases at V and 5 bases at J, with 13 bases in the middle. This CDR3 comprises 13 residues. The CDR3 DNA follows: TGTGCCAGCAGCTATAGTCGGACTTATGGCTACACCTTC. The encoded protein is CASSYSRTYGYTF.

The V call is TRBV6-6, the J call TRBJ2-6; D might be TRBD1 (6 bases). In germline, CDR1 is MNHNY, CDR2 SVGAGI (reference sequence). The ends were cut back, 8 bases at V and 1 base at J, with 9 bases in the middle. This CDR3 is built from 14 residues. The CDR3 is CASARGSGANVLTF. CDR3 DNA sequence: TGTGCCAGCGCTAGGGGGTCTGGGGCCAACGTCCTGACTTTC.

This clone has only one observation. This chain links TRBV30 with TRBJ1-6, with D tentatively TRBD1 (5 bases). The CDR3 has 15 amino acids. Per the germline V gene, CDR1 is GTSNPN and CDR2 is SVGIG (reference sequence). V was cut by 1 base and J by 6 bases, with 13 bases left in between. The CDR3 spells CAWSGLGGVNSPLHF. DNA of the CDR3: TGTGCCTGGAGTGGGCTGGGGGGGGTTAATTCACCCCTCCACTTT.

J is TRBJ2-7 and V is TRBV5-1, with TRBD1 matching 9 bases. V shed 1 base, J shed 5 bases, and the junction held 7 bases outside the gene matches. CDR3 length: 15 residues. Germline CDR1 is SGHRS and CDR2 is YFSETQ. The CDR3 DNA sequence: TGCGCCAGCAGCTTGTCCGGGACAGGGTGGGACGAGCAGTACTTC. Its protein is CASSLSGTGWDEQYF.

The J gene is TRBJ2-7, the V gene TRBV6-2 or TRBV6-3; D remains ambiguous. CDR3 length: 13 amino acids. CDR1 and CDR2 (germline): MNHEY, SVGEGT. V dropped 0 bases and J dropped 6 bases, with 9 bases sitting between them. CDR3 in DNA: TGTGCCAGCAGTTACTCTTGGCCGGGCGAGCAGTACTTC. It encodes CASSYSWPGEQYF.

The genes are TRBV28 and TRBJ1-2; weak D call: TRBD1 (5 bases). Germline assignment: CDR1 MDHEN and CDR2 SYDVKM. V was clipped by 6 bases and J by 4 bases, with 18 bases between them. This CDR3 has 15 residues. CDR3: CASRHRQPHSYGYTF. The DNA of the CDR3 is TGTGCCAGCAGGCACCGACAGCCGCACTCCTATGGCTACACCTTC.

The rearrangement uses TRBV11-2 and TRBJ1-1, with 7 bases aligning to TRBD1. With V trimmed by 1 base and J by 11 bases, 13 bases remained unmatched. The germline V gene encodes CDR1 SGHAT and CDR2 FQNNGV. The CDR3 extends over 15 amino acids. CDR3 region: CASSLAERQGGGAFF. In DNA, the CDR3 is TGTGCCAGCAGCTTAGCGGAAAGACAGGGCGGGGGGGCTTTCTTT. Drawing the rest from reference TRBV11-2 and TRBJ1-1, the complete variable domain is EAGVAQSPRYKIIEKRQSVAFWCNPISGHATLYWYQQILGQGPKLLIQFQNNGVVDDSQLPKDRFSAERLKGVDSTLKIQPAKLEDSAVYLCASSLAERQGGGAFFGQGTRLTVV.

The chain employs TRBV7-8 and TRBJ1-6; D not resolved. V lost 5 bases to trimming and J lost 7 bases, with 18 bases between them. The CDR3 loop spans 16 amino acids. Germline values: CDR1 SGHVS, CDR2 FQNEAQ. The CDR3 DNA sequence: TGTGCCAGCAGCCCGTCCGGAAAACCGGGGAATTCACCCCTCCACTTT. Residues: CASSPSGKPGNSPLHF.

The CDR3 region is CASSPGQGARNQPQHF. Here the CDR3 DNA reads TGTGCCAGCTCACCAGGGCAGGGGGCTCGAAATCAGCCCCAGCATTTT. The chain couples TRBV18 to TRBJ1-5, with TRBD1 matching 8 bases. Trimming took 2 bases from V and 4 from J; bases not matched to a gene: 7. Per germline, CDR1 KGHSH and CDR2 LQKENI. The CDR3 consists of 16 residues.

V and J are TRBV14 and TRBJ2-7; 7 bases line up with TRBD2. With 0 bases clipped from V and 6 bases from J, the junction kept 17 bases outside the gene matches. The CDR3 sequence is 18 residues long. In germline, CDR1 is SGHDN, CDR2 FVKESK. This CDR3 reads CASSQDPGVAGPFAEQYF. DNA of the CDR3: TGTGCCAGCAGCCAAGATCCCGGGGTAGCGGGCCCCTTCGCCGAGCAGTACTTC.

This sequence joins TRBV15 and TRBJ1-1; 8 positions match TRBD1. The CDR3 covers 15 residues. The germline CDR1 and CDR2 sequences are LNHNV and YYDKDF (reference sequence). V shed 0 bases, J shed 5 bases, and the junction held 5 bases outside the gene matches. CDR3 region: CATSRDRQGATEAFF. The CDR3 bases are TGTGCCACCAGCAGAGATAGGCAGGGGGCGACTGAAGCTTTCTTT.

This chain uses TRBV2 with TRBJ1-4, with TRBD1 matching 8 bases. V dropped 9 bases and J dropped 2; count of bases not matched to a gene: 2. This CDR3 region has 13 residues. Germline V gives CDR1 SNHLY, CDR2 FYNNEI. The CDR3 nucleotides are TGTGCCAGTAACAGGGGGACTAATGAAAAACTGTTTTTT. This encodes CASNRGTNEKLFF.

This chain connects TRBV9 to TRBJ1-1; TRBD1 is a possible D gene (6 bases). This CDR3 contains 12 residues. Trimming took off 4 bases at V and 7 bases at J, with 11 bases between the two ends. The germline V gene has CDR1 SGDLS and CDR2 YYNGEE. The CDR3 bases are TGTGCCAGCAGCAAAACAGGGTTTGAAGCTTTCTTT. Translated: CASSKTGFEAFF.

The chain uses TRBV5-6 and TRBJ1-2, with a possible D match to TRBD1 (6 bases). The CDR3 is 15 amino acids. CDR1 is SGHDT and CDR2 is YYEEEE in the germline V gene. V was pared by 4 bases and J by 3 bases, with 16 bases between. This chain's CDR3 is CASSSRGYLDYGYTF. The DNA of the CDR3 is TGTGCCAGCAGCAGCAGGGGATACTTGGACTATGGCTACACCTTC. Full variable domain (remainder filled in from reference TRBV5-6 and TRBJ1-2): DAGVTQSPTHLIKTRGQQVTLRCSPKSGHDTVSWYQQALGQGPQFIFQYYEEEERQRGNFPDRFSGHQFPNYSSELNVNALLLGDSALYLCASSSRGYLDYGYTFGSGTRLTVV.

The chain links TRBV20-1 to TRBJ1-5; the D is unclear. V lost 3 bases and J 2 bases, leaving 8 bases between the germline ends. The CDR3 contains 13 residues. Germline V CDR1 and CDR2: DFQATT, SNEGSKA (reference sequence). The CDR3 DNA follows: TGCAGTGCTAGTCTTAGTCGCAATCAGCCCCAGCATTTT. Translating it yields CSASLSRNQPQHF.

The chain is built from TRBV27 and TRBJ2-3, with 9 bases lining up with TRBD2. Unmatched junction bases numbered 5, after V lost 5 bases and J lost 2 bases. Germline CDR1 and CDR2: MNHEY and SMNVEV (reference sequence). This CDR3 has 15 amino acids. CDR3 nucleotides: TGTGCCAGCAGTAGTAGCGGGGGTGTCACAGATACGCAGTATTTT. This codes for CASSSSGGVTDTQYF.

The CDR3, as DNA: TGTGCCAGCAGCCCTGGACTAGCGTTCCCAGAGACCCAGTACTTC. This codes for CASSPGLAFPETQYF. The chain carries TRBV11-2 and TRBJ2-5, with 9 bases lining up with TRBD2. J lost 4 bases, V lost 5 bases, and 8 bases had no gene match. The CDR3 spans 15 residues. From germline, CDR1 is SGHAT and CDR2 FQNNGV.

The gene calls are TRBV24-1 and TRBJ2-2, with D possibly being TRBD1 (6 bases). Per the germline V gene, CDR1 is KGHDR and CDR2 is SFDVKD. The CDR3 loop spans 16 amino acids. V shed 6 bases and J shed 4 bases, with 17 bases lying between them. CDR3 region: CATSRSPQGFTGELFF. The CDR3 coding sequence is TGTGCCACCAGTAGATCACCTCAGGGGTTCACCGGGGAGCTGTTTTTT.

The J gene is TRBJ2-5, the V gene TRBV5-4, with D possibly being TRBD2 (6 bases). V was cut by 0 bases and J by 2 bases, with 11 bases left in between. CDR1 and CDR2 from the germline V gene are SGHNT and YYREEE (reference sequence). The length of the CDR3 is 15 residues. CDR3 sequence reads: CASSLASAGQETQYF. The CDR3 DNA follows: TGTGCCAGCAGCTTGGCCTCGGCGGGGCAAGAGACCCAGTACTTC.

V usage is TRBV7-6 and J usage is TRBJ1-4, with 9 bases matching TRBD1. Trimming took 2 bases from V and 0 from J; bases not matched to a gene: 10. Germline-derived CDR1 and CDR2 are SGHVS and FNYEAQ. The CDR3 is 19 amino acids. Here the CDR3 DNA reads TGTGCCAGCAGCTTAAATCCCGGGACAGGGCATTCAACTAATGAAAAACTGTTTTTT. This codes for CASSLNPGTGHSTNEKLFF.